This T cell receptor (beta chain) is from a study of blood T cell repertoires in COVID-19. Study overall: Samples taken during acute and convalescent COVID-19 were collected in the United States, Italy and Spain. Sources were T cells, B-cell-depleted T cells, or PBMCs; the material itself was cDNA or gDNA.

Generated by immunoSEQ multiplex PCR, the TCRdb table keeps only in-frame clones and is missing some. The top ten clones hold around 14% of a sample with 100,000 or so clones, 72% of them seen once. This TCR was sampled from an elderly woman with acute or convalescent COVID-19. The sequencing input was peripheral blood.

The CDR3 loop reads CASSTTDRVTDTQYF. CDR3 DNA sequence: TGTGCCAGTAGTACAACCGACAGGGTCACAGATACGCAGTATTTT. This chain joins TRBV19 and TRBJ2-3, with TRBD1 matching over 7 bases. Germline CDR1 and CDR2: LNHDA and SQIVND (reference sequence). CDR3 length: 15 amino acids. V lost 4 bases, J lost 2 bases, and 6 bases stayed unmatched. Complete variable domain (other parts from reference TRBV19 and TRBJ2-3): DGGITQSPKYLFRKEGQNVTLSCEQNLNHDAMYWYRQDPGQGLRLIYYSQIVNDFQKGDIAEGYSVSREKKESFPLTVTSAQKNPTAFYLCASSTTDRVTDTQYFGPGTRLTVL.